These T cell receptor beta chains were read from a single sample in a study of T cells in Graves' hyperthyroidism and ophthalmopathy. Each CDR3 protein gets one entry after TCRdb re-called the multiplex PCR reads with MiXCR. Of roughly 530,000 distinct CDR3 sequences detected, 17% appear once; the ten largest clones hold 15% to 20%. What was sequenced was blood. Source of these receptors: a woman younger than 30 with Graves' ophthalmopathy. Each CDR3 is given with its conserved first and last residue. Each record gives: V gene, clone size, J gene, CDR3 protein. Not all rows give a size; the values are once, few, many and, for expanded clones, a class.

TRBV6-4,-,TRBJ1-1,CASSEGESTEAFF
TRBV19,few,TRBJ2-7,CASSIDGREYEQYF
TRBV20-1,many,TRBJ1-2,CSARDTGAGYTF
TRBV27,-,TRBJ1-3,CASSSSDRTGNTIYF
TRBV12-5,few,TRBJ1-2,CASGPGGVYGYTF
TRBV10-3,-,TRBJ1-2,CAIAGNDYGYTF
TRBV6-2/TRBV6-3,few,TRBJ2-2,CASSFADGELFF
TRBV12-3/TRBV12-4,-,TRBJ2-5,CASSLDQQETQYF
TRBV6-1,few,TRBJ2-7,CASRLRTQGASYEQYF
TRBV27,many,TRBJ2-1,CASSLAPSGEQFF
TRBV4-1,-,TRBJ1-6,CASSHTRHFSRASPLHF
TRBV20-1,-,TRBJ1-2,CSASTGRDYGYTF
TRBV2,many,TRBJ2-5,CASRPHTSGGGQETQYF
TRBV19,-,TRBJ1-1,CASGDPGRMNTEAFF
TRBV20-1,many,TRBJ2-3,CSARTGRGNTDTQYF
TRBV13,-,TRBJ1-4,CASSVGTRGEKLFF
TRBV6-1,few,TRBJ2-6,CASTPGSSGANVLTF
TRBV30,many,TRBJ2-7,CAWAQGSYEQYF
TRBV13,-,TRBJ1-6,CASSLKGVVPSYNSPLHF
TRBV11-2,many,TRBJ2-7,CASSSPRTGGEQYF
TRBV19,few,TRBJ2-4,CASSIGNIQYF
TRBV12-3/TRBV12-4,many,TRBJ1-2,CASSSTGNYGYTF
TRBV20-1,many,TRBJ2-7,CSARDQAGGAYEQYF